This section outlines one T cell receptor beta chain sequence together with its context. J lost 5 bases, V lost 3 bases, and 10 bases had no gene match. The CDR3 loop spans 17 amino acids. The germline CDR1 and CDR2 sequences are KGHDR and SFDVKD. Sequenced by immunoSEQ multiplex PCR; TCRdb stores in-frame clones only, minus some. The table lists 180,000 or so clones, 70% to 85% of them singletons. These data come from a study of blood T cell repertoires in COVID-19. Study overall: Material from acute and convalescent COVID-19 was sourced from the United States, Italy and Spain. T cells, B-cell-depleted T cells, or PBMCs supplied cDNA or gDNA.

This clonotype originated in a woman of 80 years or more with acute or convalescent COVID-19. Specimen: peripheral blood. The chain joins TRBV24-1 to TRBJ2-2; 8 nucleotides line up with TRBD1. The CDR3 protein is CATSDLRTGRVTGELFF. The CDR3 DNA reads TGTGCCACCAGTGATCTGAGGACAGGGCGGGTGACCGGGGAGCTGTTTTTT.